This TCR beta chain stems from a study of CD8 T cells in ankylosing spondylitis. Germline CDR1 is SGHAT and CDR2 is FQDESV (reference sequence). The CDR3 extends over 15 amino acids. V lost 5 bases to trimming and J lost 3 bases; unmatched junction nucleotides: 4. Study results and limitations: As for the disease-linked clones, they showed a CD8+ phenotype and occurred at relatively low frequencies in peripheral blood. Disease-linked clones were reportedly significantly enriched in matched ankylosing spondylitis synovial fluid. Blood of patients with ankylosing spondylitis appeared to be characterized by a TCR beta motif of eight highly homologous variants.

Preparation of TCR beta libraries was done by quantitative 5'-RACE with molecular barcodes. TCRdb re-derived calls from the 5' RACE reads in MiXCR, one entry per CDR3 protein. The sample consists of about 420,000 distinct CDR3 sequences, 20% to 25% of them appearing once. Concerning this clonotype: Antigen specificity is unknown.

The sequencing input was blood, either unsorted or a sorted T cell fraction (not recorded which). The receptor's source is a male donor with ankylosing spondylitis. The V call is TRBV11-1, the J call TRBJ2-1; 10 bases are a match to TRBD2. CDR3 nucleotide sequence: TGTGCCAGCAGCCCGGGACTAGCGAACTACAATGAGCAGTTCTTC. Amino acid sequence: CASSPGLANYNEQFF.